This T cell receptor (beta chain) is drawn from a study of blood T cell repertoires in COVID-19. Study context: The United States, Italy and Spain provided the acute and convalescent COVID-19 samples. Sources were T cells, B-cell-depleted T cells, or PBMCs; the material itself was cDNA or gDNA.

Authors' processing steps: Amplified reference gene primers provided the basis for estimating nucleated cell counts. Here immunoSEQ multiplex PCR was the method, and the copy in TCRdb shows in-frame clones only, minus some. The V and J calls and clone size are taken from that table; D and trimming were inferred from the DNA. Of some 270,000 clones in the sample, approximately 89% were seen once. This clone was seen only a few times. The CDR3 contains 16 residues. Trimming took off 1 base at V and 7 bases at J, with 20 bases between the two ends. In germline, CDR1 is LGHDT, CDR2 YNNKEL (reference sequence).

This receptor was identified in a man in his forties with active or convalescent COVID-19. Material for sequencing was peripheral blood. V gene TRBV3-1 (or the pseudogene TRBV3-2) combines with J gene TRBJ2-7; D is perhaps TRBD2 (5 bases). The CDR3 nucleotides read TGTGCCAGCAGCCAAGGGGTACTAGTTAAGCGAGGGGAGCAGTACTTC. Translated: CASSQGVLVKRGEQYF.